The T cell receptor beta chain under discussion was sequenced for a study of T-cell memory formation after mild COVID-19. Concerning this clonotype itself: The antigen is unknown.

Germline V gene data show CDR1 as MRHNA and CDR2 as SNTAGT. This CDR3 region has 16 residues. V shed 5 bases, J shed 1 base, and the junction held 5 bases outside the gene matches. Study findings and constraints: Cross-reactive memory apparently joined, as some responding clones appeared in pre-infection memory.

MiXCR, run by TCRdb on the 5' RACE reads, gives a single entry per CDR3 protein. The sample includes approximately 270,000 distinct CDR3 sequences, around 16% of them seen just once. V gene TRBV6-4 combines with J gene TRBJ2-3, with 11 bases identical to TRBD2. Sequenced input: PBMCs or a T cell subset sorted from them (not recorded which). This TCR derives from a man between 18 and 35 years old who had mild COVID-19 (a few samples of this study predate the infection). Cell type and time point are not known. CDR3 in DNA: TGTGCCAGCAGTCTTAGCGGGGGGGCAGGCACAGATACGCAGTATTTT. It encodes CASSLSGGAGTDTQYF.